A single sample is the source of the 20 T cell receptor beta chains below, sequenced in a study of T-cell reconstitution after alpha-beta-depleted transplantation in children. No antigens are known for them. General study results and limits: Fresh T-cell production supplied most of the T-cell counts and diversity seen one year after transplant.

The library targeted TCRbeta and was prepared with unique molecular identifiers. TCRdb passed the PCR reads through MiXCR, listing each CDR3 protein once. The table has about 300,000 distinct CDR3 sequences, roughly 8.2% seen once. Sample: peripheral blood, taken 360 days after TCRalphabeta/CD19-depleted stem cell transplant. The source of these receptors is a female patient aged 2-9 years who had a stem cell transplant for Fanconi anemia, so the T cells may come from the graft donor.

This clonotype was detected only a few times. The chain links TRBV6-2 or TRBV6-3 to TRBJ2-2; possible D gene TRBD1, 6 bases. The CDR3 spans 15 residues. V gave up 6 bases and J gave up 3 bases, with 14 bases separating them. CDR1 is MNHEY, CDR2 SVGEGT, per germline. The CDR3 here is CASSRTVRDTGELFF. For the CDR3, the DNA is TGTGCCAGCAGCCGGACAGTGAGGGACACCGGGGAGCTGTTTTTT.

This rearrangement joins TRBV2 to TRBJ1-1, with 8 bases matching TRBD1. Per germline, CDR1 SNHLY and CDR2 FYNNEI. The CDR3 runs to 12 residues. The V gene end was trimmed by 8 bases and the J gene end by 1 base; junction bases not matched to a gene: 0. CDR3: CASDRGNTEAFF. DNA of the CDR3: TGTGCCAGCGACAGGGGGAACACTGAAGCTTTCTTT.

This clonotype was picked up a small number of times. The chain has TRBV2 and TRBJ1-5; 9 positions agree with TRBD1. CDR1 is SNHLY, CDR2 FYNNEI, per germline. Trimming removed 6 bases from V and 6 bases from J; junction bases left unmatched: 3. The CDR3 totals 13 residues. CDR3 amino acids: CASRGQGSQPQHF. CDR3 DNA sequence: TGTGCCAGCAGAGGACAGGGGAGTCAGCCCCAGCATTTT.

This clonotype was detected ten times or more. The CDR3 DNA reads TGTGCCATCAGGGACCGGGACAGGGGATATGGCTACACCTTC. It specifies CAIRDRDRGYGYTF. The chain recombines TRBV10-3 with TRBJ1-2, with 10 bases that match TRBD1. V was clipped by 6 bases and J by 5 bases; unmatched bases: 6. Germline CDR1 ENHRY, CDR2 SYGVKD. The CDR3 spans 14 residues.

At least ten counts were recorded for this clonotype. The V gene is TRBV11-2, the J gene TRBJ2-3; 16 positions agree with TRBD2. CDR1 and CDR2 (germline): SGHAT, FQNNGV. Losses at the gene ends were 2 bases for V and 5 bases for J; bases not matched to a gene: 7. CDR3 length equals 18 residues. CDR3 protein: CASSLMGTSGGARDTQYF. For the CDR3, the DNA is TGTGCCAGCAGCTTAATGGGGACTAGCGGGGGGGCAAGAGATACGCAGTATTTT. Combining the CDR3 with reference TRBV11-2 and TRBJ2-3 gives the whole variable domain EAGVAQSPRYKIIEKRQSVAFWCNPISGHATLYWYQQILGQGPKLLIQFQNNGVVDDSQLPKDRFSAERLKGVDSTLKIQPAKLEDSAVYLCASSLMGTSGGARDTQYFGPGTRLTVL.

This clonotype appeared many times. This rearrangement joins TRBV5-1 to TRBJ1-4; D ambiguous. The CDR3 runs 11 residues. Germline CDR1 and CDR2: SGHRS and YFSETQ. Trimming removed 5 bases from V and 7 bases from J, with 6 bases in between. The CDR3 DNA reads TGCGCCAGCAGGGAGGGTGAAAAACTGTTTTTT. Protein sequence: CASREGEKLFF.

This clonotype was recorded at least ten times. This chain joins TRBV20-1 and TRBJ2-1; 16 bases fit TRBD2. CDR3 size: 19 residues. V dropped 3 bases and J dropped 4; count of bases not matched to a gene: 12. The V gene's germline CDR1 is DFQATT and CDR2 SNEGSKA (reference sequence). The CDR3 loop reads CSARLGLAGGPRSYNEQFF. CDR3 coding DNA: TGCAGTGCTAGGCTGGGACTAGCGGGGGGGCCGAGGAGTTACAATGAGCAGTTCTTC.

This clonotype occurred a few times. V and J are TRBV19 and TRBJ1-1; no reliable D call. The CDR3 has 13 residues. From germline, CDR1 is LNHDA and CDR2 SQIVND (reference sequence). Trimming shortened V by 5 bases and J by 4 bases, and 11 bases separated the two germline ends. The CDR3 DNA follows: TGTGCCAGTAGTGCCCCCGCGGTCACTGAAGCTTTCTTT. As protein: CASSAPAVTEAFF.

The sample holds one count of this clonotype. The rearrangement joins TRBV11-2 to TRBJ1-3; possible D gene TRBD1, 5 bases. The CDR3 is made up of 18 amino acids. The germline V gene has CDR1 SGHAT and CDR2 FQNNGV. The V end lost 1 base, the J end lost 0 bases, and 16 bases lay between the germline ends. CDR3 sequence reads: CASSLGWGVEPSGNTIYF. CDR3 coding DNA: TGTGCCAGCAGCTTAGGATGGGGGGTCGAACCCTCTGGAAACACCATATATTTT. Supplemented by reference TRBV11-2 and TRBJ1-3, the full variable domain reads EAGVAQSPRYKIIEKRQSVAFWCNPISGHATLYWYQQILGQGPKLLIQFQNNGVVDDSQLPKDRFSAERLKGVDSTLKIQPAKLEDSAVYLCASSLGWGVEPSGNTIYFGEGSWLTVV.

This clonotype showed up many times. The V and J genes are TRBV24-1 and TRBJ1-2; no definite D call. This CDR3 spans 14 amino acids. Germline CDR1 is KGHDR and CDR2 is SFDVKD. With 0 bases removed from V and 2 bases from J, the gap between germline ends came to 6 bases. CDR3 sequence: CATSDLGRNYGYTF. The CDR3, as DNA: TGTGCCACCAGTGATTTGGGCAGAAACTATGGCTACACCTTC.

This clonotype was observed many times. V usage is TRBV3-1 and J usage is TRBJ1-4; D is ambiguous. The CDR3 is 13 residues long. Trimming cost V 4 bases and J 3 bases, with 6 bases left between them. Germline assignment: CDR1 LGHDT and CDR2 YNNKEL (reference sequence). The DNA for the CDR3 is TGTGCCAGCAGCCTCCACCCTAATGAAAAACTGTTTTTT. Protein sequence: CASSLHPNEKLFF.

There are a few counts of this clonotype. The CDR3 bases are TGTGCCAGCAGCTTAGCCCCCGACAGGGCCTACGAGCAGTACTTC. Encoded protein: CASSLAPDRAYEQYF. This chain uses TRBV11-2 with TRBJ2-7; TRBD1 matches at 7 bases. From germline, CDR1 is SGHAT and CDR2 FQNNGV. This CDR3 is 15 amino acids long. The J segment lost 2 bases and the V segment lost 1 base, leaving 5 bases of the junction unmatched. The whole variable domain, remainder taken from reference TRBV11-2 and TRBJ2-7, is EAGVAQSPRYKIIEKRQSVAFWCNPISGHATLYWYQQILGQGPKLLIQFQNNGVVDDSQLPKDRFSAERLKGVDSTLKIQPAKLEDSAVYLCASSLAPDRAYEQYFGPGTRLTVT.

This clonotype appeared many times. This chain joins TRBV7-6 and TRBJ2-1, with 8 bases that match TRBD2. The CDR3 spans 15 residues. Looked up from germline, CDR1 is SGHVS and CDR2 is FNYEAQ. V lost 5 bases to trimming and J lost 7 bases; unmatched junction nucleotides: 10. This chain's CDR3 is CASSPGTRGGNEQFF. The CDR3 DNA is TGTGCCAGCAGCCCTGGGACTAGAGGCGGGAATGAGCAGTTCTTC.

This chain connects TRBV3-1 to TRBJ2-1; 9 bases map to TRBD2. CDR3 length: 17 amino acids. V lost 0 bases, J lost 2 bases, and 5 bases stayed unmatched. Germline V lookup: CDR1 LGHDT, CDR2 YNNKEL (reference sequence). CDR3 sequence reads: CASSQDHGTSPYNEQFF. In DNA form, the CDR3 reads TGTGCCAGCAGCCAAGACCACGGGACTAGCCCCTACAATGAGCAGTTCTTC.

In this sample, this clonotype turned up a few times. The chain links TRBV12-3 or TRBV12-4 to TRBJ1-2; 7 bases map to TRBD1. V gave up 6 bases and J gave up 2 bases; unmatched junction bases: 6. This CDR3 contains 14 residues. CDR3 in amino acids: CASSWDSGNYGYTF. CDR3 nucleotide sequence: TGTGCCAGCAGCTGGGACAGCGGAAACTATGGCTACACCTTC.

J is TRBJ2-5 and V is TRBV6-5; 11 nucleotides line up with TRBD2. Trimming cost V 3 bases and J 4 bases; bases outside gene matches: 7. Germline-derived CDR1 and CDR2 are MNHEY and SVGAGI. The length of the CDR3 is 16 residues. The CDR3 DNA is TGTGCCAGCAGTTATTGGGTAGCGGGGGGGGGAGAGACCCAGTACTTC. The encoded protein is CASSYWVAGGGETQYF.

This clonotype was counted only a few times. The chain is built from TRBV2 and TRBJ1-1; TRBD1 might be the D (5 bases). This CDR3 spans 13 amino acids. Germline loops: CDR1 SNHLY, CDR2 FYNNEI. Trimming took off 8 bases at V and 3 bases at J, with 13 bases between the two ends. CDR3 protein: CASLEGRYTEAFF. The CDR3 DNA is TGTGCCAGCTTAGAGGGGCGTTACACTGAAGCTTTCTTT.

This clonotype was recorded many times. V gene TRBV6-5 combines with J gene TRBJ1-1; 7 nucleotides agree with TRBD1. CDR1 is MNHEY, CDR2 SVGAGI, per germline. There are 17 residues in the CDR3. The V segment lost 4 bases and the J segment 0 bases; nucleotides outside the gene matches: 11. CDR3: CASSSLRDRVMNTEAFF. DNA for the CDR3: TGTGCCAGCAGTTCCCTTCGAGACAGGGTAATGAACACTGAAGCTTTCTTT.

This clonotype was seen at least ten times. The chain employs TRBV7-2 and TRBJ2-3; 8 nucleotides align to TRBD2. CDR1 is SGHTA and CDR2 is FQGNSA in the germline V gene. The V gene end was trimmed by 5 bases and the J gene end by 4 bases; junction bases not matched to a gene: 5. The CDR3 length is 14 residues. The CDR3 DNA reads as TGTGCCAGCAGCCCGGGGGGGGCCCCAGATACGCAGTATTTT. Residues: CASSPGGAPDTQYF.

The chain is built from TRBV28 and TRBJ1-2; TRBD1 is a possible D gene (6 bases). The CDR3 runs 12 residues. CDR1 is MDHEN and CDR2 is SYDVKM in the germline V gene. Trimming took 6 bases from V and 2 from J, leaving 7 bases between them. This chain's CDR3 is CASRRGNYGYTF. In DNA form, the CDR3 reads TGTGCCAGCAGGAGGGGGAACTATGGCTACACCTTC.